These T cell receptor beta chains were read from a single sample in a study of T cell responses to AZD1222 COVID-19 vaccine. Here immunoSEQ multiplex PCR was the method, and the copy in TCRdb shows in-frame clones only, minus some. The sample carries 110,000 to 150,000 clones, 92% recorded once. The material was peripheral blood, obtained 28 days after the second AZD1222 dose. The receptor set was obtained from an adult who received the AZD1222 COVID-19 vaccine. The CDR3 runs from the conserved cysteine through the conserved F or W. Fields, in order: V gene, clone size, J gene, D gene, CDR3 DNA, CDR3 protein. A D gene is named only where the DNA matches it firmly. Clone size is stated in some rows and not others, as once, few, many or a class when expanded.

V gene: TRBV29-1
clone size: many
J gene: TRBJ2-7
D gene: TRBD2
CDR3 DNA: TGCAGCGCTTGGACTAGCGGTTACGAGCAGTACTTC
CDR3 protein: CSAWTSGYEQYF

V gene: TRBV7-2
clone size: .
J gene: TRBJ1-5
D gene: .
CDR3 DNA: TGTGCCGGCAGCTTAGCGGGGGGCTTTCGACAGACCAATCAGCCCCAGCATTTT
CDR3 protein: CAGSLAGGFRQTNQPQHF

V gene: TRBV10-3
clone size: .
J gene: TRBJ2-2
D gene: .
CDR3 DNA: TGTGCCATCAGTGACCCTTACGAGGGGGAGCTGTTTTTT
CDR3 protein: CAISDPYEGELFF

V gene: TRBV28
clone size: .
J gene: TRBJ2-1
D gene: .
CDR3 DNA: TGTGCCAGCAGTTTTTACAATGAGCAGTTCTTC
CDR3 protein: CASSFYNEQFF

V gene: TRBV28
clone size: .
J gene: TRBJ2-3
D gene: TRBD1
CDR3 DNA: TGTGCCGCAGAGGCGGGACAGGGTCGAACAGATACGCAGTATTTT
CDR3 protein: CAAEAGQGRTDTQYF

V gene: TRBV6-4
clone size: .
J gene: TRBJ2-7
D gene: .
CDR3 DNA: TGTGCCAGCAGTCGAAACTACGAGCAGTACTTC
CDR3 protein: CASSRNYEQYF

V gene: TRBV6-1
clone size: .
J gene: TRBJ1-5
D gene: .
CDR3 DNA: TGTGCCAGCAGTGTGACAGATTCGTATTATAGCAATCAGCCCCAGCATTTT
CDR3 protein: CASSVTDSYYSNQPQHF

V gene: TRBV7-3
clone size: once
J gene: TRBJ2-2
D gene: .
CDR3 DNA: TGTGCCAGCAGCATCAAGAACACCGGGGAGCTGTTTTTT
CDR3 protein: CASSIKNTGELFF

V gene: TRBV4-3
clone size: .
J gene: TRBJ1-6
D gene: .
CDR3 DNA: TGCGCCAGCAGCCAAGACAGGGCAGCGTATAGTAATTCACCCCTCCACTTT
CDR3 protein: CASSQDRAAYSNSPLHF

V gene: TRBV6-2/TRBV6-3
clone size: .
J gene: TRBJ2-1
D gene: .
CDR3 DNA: TGTGCCAGCAGCCTCCCTGGGAAACATGAGCAGTTCTTC
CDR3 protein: CASSLPGKHEQFF

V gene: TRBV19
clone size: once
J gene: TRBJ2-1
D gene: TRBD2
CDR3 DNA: TGTGCCAGTACCCGACTAGCGGGACCCTACAATGAGCAGTTCTTC
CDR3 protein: CASTRLAGPYNEQFF

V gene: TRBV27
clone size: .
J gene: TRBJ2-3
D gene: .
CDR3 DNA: TGTGCCAGCAGTTCAACGGGGATTAGCACAGATACGCAGTATTTT
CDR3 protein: CASSSTGISTDTQYF

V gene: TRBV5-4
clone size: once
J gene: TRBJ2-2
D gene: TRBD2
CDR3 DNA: TGTGCCAGCAGCCCCGCGGGGGAGCGGGAGCTGTTTTTT
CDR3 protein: CASSPAGERELFF

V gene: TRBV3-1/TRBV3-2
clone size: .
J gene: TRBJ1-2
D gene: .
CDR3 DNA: TGTGCCAGCAGCCAAGGACCCCAGAGCTATGGCTACACCTTC
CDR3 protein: CASSQGPQSYGYTF

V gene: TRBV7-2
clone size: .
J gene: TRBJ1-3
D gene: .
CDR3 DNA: TGTGCCAGCAGCTTAGCGCCGGCAAACTCTGGAAACACCATATATTTT
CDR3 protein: CASSLAPANSGNTIYF

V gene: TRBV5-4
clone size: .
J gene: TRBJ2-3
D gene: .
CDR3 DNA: TGTGCCAGCAGCGGGGATGTACAGTACCCAGATACGCAGTATTTT
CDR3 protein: CASSGDVQYPDTQYF

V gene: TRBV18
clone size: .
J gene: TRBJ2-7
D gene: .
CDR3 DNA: TGTGCCAGCTCACCACCGGGGGCGCCTTACGAGCAGTACTTC
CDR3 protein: CASSPPGAPYEQYF

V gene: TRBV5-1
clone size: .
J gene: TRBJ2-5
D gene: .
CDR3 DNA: TGCGCCAGCAGCTATCAGGGAAGCGAGACCCAGTACTTC
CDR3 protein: CASSYQGSETQYF

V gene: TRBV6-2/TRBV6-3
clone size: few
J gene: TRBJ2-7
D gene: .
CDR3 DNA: TGTGCCAGCAGTCGGACGACCTACGAGCAGTACTTC
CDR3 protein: CASSRTTYEQYF

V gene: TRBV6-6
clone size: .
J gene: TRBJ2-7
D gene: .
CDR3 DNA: TGTGCCAGCAGTTACTCGATACTAGACGAGCAGTACTTC
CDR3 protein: CASSYSILDEQYF

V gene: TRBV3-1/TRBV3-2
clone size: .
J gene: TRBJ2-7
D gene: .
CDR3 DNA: TGTGCCAGCAGCCCTCTCCGGGACACCTACGAGCAGTACTTC
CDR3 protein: CASSPLRDTYEQYF

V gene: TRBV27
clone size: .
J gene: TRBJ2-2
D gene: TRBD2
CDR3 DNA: TGTGCCAGCAGTTCCATGCTAGCGGGAGGGGTCGGGGAGCTGTTTTTT
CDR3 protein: CASSSMLAGGVGELFF

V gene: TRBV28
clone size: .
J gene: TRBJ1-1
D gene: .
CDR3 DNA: TGTGCCAGCAGTTTACTGAGAGCGTTGAACACTGAAGCTTTCTTT
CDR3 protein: CASSLLRALNTEAFF

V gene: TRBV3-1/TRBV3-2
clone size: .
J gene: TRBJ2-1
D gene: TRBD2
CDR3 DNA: TGTGCCAGCAGCCAACTGCGGACTAGCGGGAGTGCTGAGCAGTTCTTC
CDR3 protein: CASSQLRTSGSAEQFF

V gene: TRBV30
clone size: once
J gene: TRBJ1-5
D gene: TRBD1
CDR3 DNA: TGTGCCTGGAGGGGACAGGGAAGAACCCAGCATTTT
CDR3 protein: CAWRGQGRTQHF

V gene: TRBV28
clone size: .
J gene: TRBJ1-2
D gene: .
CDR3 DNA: TGTGCCAGCAGTTCGTCGCCCCAGGGTTATTATGGCTACACCTTC
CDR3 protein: CASSSSPQGYYGYTF

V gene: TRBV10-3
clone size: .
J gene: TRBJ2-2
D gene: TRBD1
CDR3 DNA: TGTGCCACCGCGGACAGGGCGGATCCGGCTGGGGAGCTGTTTTTT
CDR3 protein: CATADRADPAGELFF

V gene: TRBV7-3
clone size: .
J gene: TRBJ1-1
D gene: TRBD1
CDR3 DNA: TGTGCCAGCAGCTCAACAGGGGGGAGCACTGAAGCTTTCTTT
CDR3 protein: CASSSTGGSTEAFF

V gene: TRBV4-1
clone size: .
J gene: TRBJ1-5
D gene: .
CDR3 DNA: TGCGCCAGCAGCCCAGGGGCTTTAGGCGGACGGAGAGGGGTGCCCCAGCATTTT
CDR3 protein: CASSPGALGGRRGVPQHF

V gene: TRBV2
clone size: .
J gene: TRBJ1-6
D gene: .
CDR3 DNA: TGTGCCAGCAGTGATCTCGGGTTAACGAGTAATTCACCCCTCCACTTT
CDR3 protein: CASSDLGLTSNSPLHF

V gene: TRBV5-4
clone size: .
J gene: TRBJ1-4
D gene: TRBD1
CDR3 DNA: TGTGCCAGCAGCTTGGAAGGGGGCCTGGGTGAAAAACTGTTTTTT
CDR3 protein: CASSLEGGLGEKLFF

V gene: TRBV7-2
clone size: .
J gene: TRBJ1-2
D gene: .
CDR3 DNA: TGTGCCAGCAGCTTAGCGTATAGGACAGCAAACGATGGCTACACCTTC
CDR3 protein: CASSLAYRTANDGYTF

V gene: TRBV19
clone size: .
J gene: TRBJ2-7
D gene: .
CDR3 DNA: TGTGCCAGTAGTAAAGGGAATCCCTACGAGCAGTACTTC
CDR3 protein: CASSKGNPYEQYF

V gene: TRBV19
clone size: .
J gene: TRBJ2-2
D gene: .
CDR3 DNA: TGTGCCAGTAGTACTCTAACGGGGGCGAACACCGGGGAGCTGTTTTTT
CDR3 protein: CASSTLTGANTGELFF

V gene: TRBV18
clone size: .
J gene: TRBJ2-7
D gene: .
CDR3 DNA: TGTGCCAGCTCACCACCCGCAGGGGCGTACGAGCAGTACTTC
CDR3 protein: CASSPPAGAYEQYF

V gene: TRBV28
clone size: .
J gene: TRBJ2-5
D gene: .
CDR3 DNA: TGTGCCAGCAGTTTGGTTGGTCAACAAGAGACCCAGTACTTC
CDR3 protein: CASSLVGQQETQYF

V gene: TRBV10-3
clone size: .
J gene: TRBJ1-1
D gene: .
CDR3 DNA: TGTGCCATCAGTGGAGGGTGGACTGAAGCTTTCTTT
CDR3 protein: CAISGGWTEAFF

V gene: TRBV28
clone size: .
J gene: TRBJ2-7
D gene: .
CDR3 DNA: TGTGCCAGCAGTTACCTGGACGTAGGGAGCGAGCAGTACTTC
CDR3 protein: CASSYLDVGSEQYF

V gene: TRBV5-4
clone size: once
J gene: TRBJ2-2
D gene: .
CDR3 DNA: TGTGCCAGCGCCTCGGGAGCAAACCCGCTGACCGGGGAGCTGTTTTTT
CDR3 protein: CASASGANPLTGELFF

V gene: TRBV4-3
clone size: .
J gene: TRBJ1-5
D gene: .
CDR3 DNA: TGCGCCAGCAGCCAAGATTGGGGGGCCCCCGGATTTTCGCCCCAGCATTTT
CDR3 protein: CASSQDWGAPGFSPQHF

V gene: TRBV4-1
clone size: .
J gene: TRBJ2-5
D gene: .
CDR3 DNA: TGCGCCAGCAGCCAAACCGGGACCCAAGAGACCCAGTACTTC
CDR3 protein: CASSQTGTQETQYF

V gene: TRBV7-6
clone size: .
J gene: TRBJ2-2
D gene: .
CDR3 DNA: TGTGCCAGCAGCTTAGCGGGGAGAGGGAACACCGGGGAGCTGTTTTTT
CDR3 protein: CASSLAGRGNTGELFF

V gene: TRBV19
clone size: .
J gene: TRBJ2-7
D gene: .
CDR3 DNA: TGTGCCAGTAGCAATATCTCACTACGGGATTCGCGGGGCGAGCAGTACTTC
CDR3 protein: CASSNISLRDSRGEQYF

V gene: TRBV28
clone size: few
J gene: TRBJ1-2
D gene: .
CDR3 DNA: TGTGCCAGCAGACAGGGAAAAATATGGGGCTACACCTTC
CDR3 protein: CASRQGKIWGYTF

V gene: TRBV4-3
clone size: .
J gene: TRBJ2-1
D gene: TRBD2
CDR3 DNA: TGCGCCAGCAGCAGGATAGCGGGAGTTGAGCAGTTCTTC
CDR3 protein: CASSRIAGVEQFF

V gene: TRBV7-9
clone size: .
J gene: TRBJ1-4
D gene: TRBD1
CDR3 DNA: TGTGCCAGCAGCTCGACAGGGGATGGTGAAAAACTGTTTTTT
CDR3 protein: CASSSTGDGEKLFF

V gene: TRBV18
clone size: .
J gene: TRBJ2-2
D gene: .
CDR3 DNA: TGTGCCAGCTCACCAATCCGGGAATCTAACACCGGGGAGCTGTTTTTT
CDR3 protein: CASSPIRESNTGELFF

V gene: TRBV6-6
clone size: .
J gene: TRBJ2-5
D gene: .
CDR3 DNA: TGTGCCAGCAGTTACGGGACGGAAGAGACCCAGTACTTC
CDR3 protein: CASSYGTEETQYF

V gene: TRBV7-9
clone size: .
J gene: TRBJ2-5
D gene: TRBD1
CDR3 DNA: TGTGCCAGCAGCTTAGAACAGGGGGCCGGGGAGACCCAGTACTTC
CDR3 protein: CASSLEQGAGETQYF

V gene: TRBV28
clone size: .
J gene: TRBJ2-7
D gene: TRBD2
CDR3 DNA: TGTGCCAGCAGTTTAGTGGCTAGCGGGAGATGGTACGAGCAGTACTTC
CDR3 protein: CASSLVASGRWYEQYF

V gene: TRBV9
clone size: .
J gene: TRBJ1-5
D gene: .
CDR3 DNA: TGTGCCAGCAGCCCCCGACAGACAGGTCAGCCCCAGCATTTT
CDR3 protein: CASSPRQTGQPQHF

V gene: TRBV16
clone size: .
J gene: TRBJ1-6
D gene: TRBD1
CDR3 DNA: TGTGCCAGCAGCATTCGACAGGGCGGACATAATTCACCCCTCCACTTT
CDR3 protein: CASSIRQGGHNSPLHF

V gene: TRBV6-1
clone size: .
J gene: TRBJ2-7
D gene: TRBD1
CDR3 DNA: TGTGCCAGCAGTGAGACAGGGGCCTACGAGCAGTACTTC
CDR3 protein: CASSETGAYEQYF

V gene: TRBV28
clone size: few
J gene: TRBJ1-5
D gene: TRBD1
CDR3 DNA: TGTGCCAGCAGTCCTTCGACAGGGCCGGATCAGCCCCAGCATTTT
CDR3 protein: CASSPSTGPDQPQHF